The rows below give T cell receptor beta chains drawn from one sample of a study of T cells after yellow fever vaccination. TCRdb reprocessed the 5' RACE reads via MiXCR and lists one record per CDR3 protein. This table holds around 310,000 distinct CDR3 sequences, around 4.1% found once. Material: PBMCs, obtained 5 days after the yellow fever booster vaccination. The receptor set was obtained from a man younger than 30 who received the YFV17D yellow fever vaccine. Both conserved end residues are part of each CDR3. A D gene is named only where the DNA matches it firmly. A clone size is listed for some rows: how often the clone was seen (once, few, many), or a class if it is expanded.

TGTGCCAGCAGCATGTCGGGGGCCGGAGAGACCCAGTACTTC	CASSMSGAGETQYF	.	TRBV25-1	TRBJ2-5	many
TGTGCCAGCAGCTTAGAAACAGGTGGATACGAGCAGTACTTC	CASSLETGGYEQYF	.	TRBV7-2	TRBJ2-7	many
TGTGCCAGCAGCGTAGGACTAGCGGGGATATACAATGAGCAGTTCTTC	CASSVGLAGIYNEQFF	TRBD2	TRBV9	TRBJ2-1	.
TGCGCCAGCAGCCTGGCCCCTCGGACAGGGGATGAAGCTTTCTTT	CASSLAPRTGDEAFF	TRBD1	TRBV4-1	TRBJ1-1	few
TGTGCCAGCAGTTTATACGTCGGGGTGAGCGGGAACACTGAAGCTTTCTTT	CASSLYVGVSGNTEAFF	.	TRBV28	TRBJ1-1	.
TGTGCCAGCATTTCTTCAGAGACCCAGTACTTC	CASISSETQYF	.	TRBV28	TRBJ2-5	few
TGTGCCAGCAGTTTATTACCAGGGGCCCCGGAGGAGCATTTT	CASSLLPGAPEEHF	.	TRBV27	TRBJ1-5	many
TGTGCCATCAGTGAACCCGGGACAGACTATCCCTACGAGCAGTACTTC	CAISEPGTDYPYEQYF	TRBD1	TRBV10-3	TRBJ2-7	many
TGCGCCAGCAGCTTACTATCCGGACAGGGCTCAAGGAACACCGGGGAGCTGTTTTTT	CASSLLSGQGSRNTGELFF	TRBD1	TRBV5-1	TRBJ2-2	many
TGTGCCAGCAGTTCGGAGCGGGGGAACACCGGGGAGCTGTTTTTT	CASSSERGNTGELFF	TRBD2	TRBV2	TRBJ2-2	.
TGTGCCAGCAAAGGGACTAGCACAGATACGCAGTATTTT	CASKGTSTDTQYF	.	TRBV6-2/TRBV6-3	TRBJ2-3	many
TGTGCCATCAAGGCGAGGAGCCAAGAGACCCAGTACTTC	CAIKARSQETQYF	.	TRBV10-3	TRBJ2-5	few
TGTGCCAGCAGTTCATCGGCGGGCGGGAATTCACCCCTCCACTTT	CASSSSAGGNSPLHF	.	TRBV27	TRBJ1-6	.
TGTGCCAGCAGAGATTACTCCACTCGGGGGAGAGAGACCCAGTACTTC	CASRDYSTRGRETQYF	.	TRBV2	TRBJ2-5	few
TGTGCCACCAGCAGAGGCTTCGGGGAGCTGTTTTTT	CATSRGFGELFF	.	TRBV15	TRBJ2-2	few
TGCAGTGCTAGAGATCCCGGGGGGCCTGAAGCTTTCTTT	CSARDPGGPEAFF	.	TRBV20-1	TRBJ1-1	few
TGCGCCAGCAGCAGGGGACTCCAGATTGAACCTTTGCAAGAGACCCAGTACTTC	CASSRGLQIEPLQETQYF	.	TRBV5-1	TRBJ2-5	many
TGTGCCAGCAGCAAACGGGACAGGGGGTTTGAAAAACTGTTTTTT	CASSKRDRGFEKLFF	.	TRBV21-1	TRBJ1-4	few